The 28 T cell receptor beta chains below come from one sample, sequenced in a study of blood T cell repertoires in COVID-19. Assay used: immunoSEQ multiplex PCR; TCRdb lists only in-frame clones, some missing. This repertoire shows under 300,000 clones, 80% to 90% found once; its top ten account for roughly 1.4%. The source material was peripheral blood. The receptor set was obtained from a middle-aged woman who had recovered from COVID-19.

This CDR3 is CASSVGTGTYEQYF. The CDR3 DNA follows: TGTGCCAGCAGCGTAGGCACAGGGACCTACGAGCAGTACTTC. The rearrangement links TRBV7-2 to TRBJ2-7; a possible D gene is TRBD1 (6 bases). Trimming removed 5 bases from V and 2 bases from J, with 13 bases in between. Germline V gene sequence: CDR1 SGHTA, CDR2 FQGNSA. CDR3 length equals 14 residues.

Written as DNA, the CDR3 is TGTGCCAGCAGCTTAGACGGTCGAGCGGGGGGCCAAGAGACCCAGTACTTC. Translation: CASSLDGRAGGQETQYF. The chain couples TRBV11-3 to TRBJ2-5; 9 bases fit TRBD2. Trimming removed 0 bases from V and 1 base from J; junction bases left unmatched: 6. This CDR3 is built from 17 residues. Germline V gene lookup returns CDR1 SGHNT and CDR2 YENEEA.

The count of this clone is one. The chain links TRBV11-3 to TRBJ2-7, with D perhaps matching TRBD1 (6 bases). CDR3 length equals 13 residues. Germline CDR1 reads SGHNT; CDR2 reads YENEEA. V lost 6 bases and J 2 bases, leaving 11 bases between the germline ends. The CDR3 DNA reads TGTGCCAGCAGATCCCGGGACACCTACGAGCAGTACTTC. It is translated as CASRSRDTYEQYF. Looking up the rest from reference TRBV11-3 and TRBJ2-7 gives the full variable domain: EAGVVQSPRYKIIEKKQPVAFWCNPISGHNTLYWYLQNLGQGPELLIRYENEEAVDDSQLPKDRFSAERLKGVDSTLKIQPAELGDSAVYLCASRSRDTYEQYFGPGTRLTVT.

This clone appeared a few times. The rearrangement links TRBV10-3 to TRBJ2-2; TRBD2 agrees at 9 bases. With 3 bases clipped from V and 5 bases from J, the junction kept 1 base outside the gene matches. The CDR3 has 14 amino acids. CDR1 and CDR2 (germline): ENHRY, SYGVKD. The CDR3 DNA is TGTGCCATCAGTGACCTAGCGGGGACCGGGGAGCTGTTTTTT. This translates into CAISDLAGTGELFF.

The V gene is TRBV6-5, the J gene TRBJ1-2; no definite D call. The CDR3 totals 13 residues. V lost 6 bases and J lost 3, with 11 bases in between. Germline CDR1 is MNHEY and CDR2 is SVGAGI. For the CDR3, the DNA is TGTGCCAGCAGAAAGACCGGGTACTATGGCTACACCTTC. Translating gives CASRKTGYYGYTF.

The genes are TRBV20-1 and TRBJ1-2; the D is unclear. Trimming took off 6 bases at V and 0 bases at J, with 8 bases between the two ends. CDR1 and CDR2 (germline): DFQATT, SNEGSKA (reference sequence). The length of the CDR3 is 12 residues. The CDR3 DNA is TGCAGTGCGAGTCGGTCTAACTATGGCTACACCTTC. As protein: CSASRSNYGYTF.

The chain joins TRBV7-9 to TRBJ1-4, with TRBD1 as a possible D gene (6 bases). Between the trimmed V and J ends, which lost 1 base and 8 bases, there was a span of 11 bases. The germline gives CDR1 SEHNR, CDR2 FQNEAQ (reference sequence). The CDR3 totals 14 residues. The CDR3: CASSLGTAWEKLFF. CDR3 in DNA: TGTGCCAGCAGCTTAGGGACAGCCTGGGAAAAACTGTTTTTT.

This clone was seen only a few times. The V and J genes are TRBV11-2 and TRBJ1-6; D unclear. This CDR3 contains 17 residues. Trimming took 5 bases from V and 5 from J, leaving 19 bases between them. Germline V gene sequence: CDR1 SGHAT, CDR2 FQNNGV. CDR3 sequence: CASSQLWRQSHNSPLHF. CDR3 in DNA: TGTGCCAGCAGCCAGTTGTGGCGGCAGTCCCATAATTCACCCCTCCACTTT.

The chain carries TRBV7-9 and TRBJ1-2, with 7 bases lining up with TRBD1. The CDR3 consists of 14 residues. V lost 7 bases to trimming and J lost 3 bases; unmatched junction nucleotides: 8. Looked up from germline, CDR1 is SEHNR and CDR2 is FQNEAQ (reference sequence). The CDR3 DNA sequence: TGTGCCAGCACCTCCGGACAGGACTACTATGGCTACACCTTC. Translating it yields CASTSGQDYYGYTF.

CDR3 nucleotide sequence: TGTGCCAGCAGCGTAGCGGGGGGACTCTCCTACGAGCAGTACTTC. This encodes CASSVAGGLSYEQYF. This sequence joins TRBV9 and TRBJ2-7, with 7 bases that match TRBD2. Losses at the gene ends were 0 bases for V and 0 bases for J; bases not matched to a gene: 3. CDR1 and CDR2 from the germline V gene are SGDLS and YYNGEE. The CDR3 is 15 amino acids.

This clone was recorded only once. This sequence joins TRBV4-3 and TRBJ2-3, with 8 bases aligning to TRBD2. The CDR3 spans 18 residues. V lost 0 bases to trimming and J lost 2 bases; unmatched junction nucleotides: 10. Germline-derived CDR1 and CDR2 are LGHNA and YSLEER. In DNA, the CDR3 is TGCGCCAGCAGCCAAGATCTGGGGCGGGGGGAAAACACAGATACGCAGTATTTT. This gives the protein CASSQDLGRGENTDTQYF.

The rearrangement uses TRBV7-9 and TRBJ1-4, with TRBD1 identical over 9 bases. V lost 4 bases to trimming and J lost 7 bases; unmatched junction nucleotides: 19. The CDR3 spans 19 residues. The germline CDR1 and CDR2 sequences are SEHNR and FQNEAQ (reference sequence). The CDR3 bases are TGTGCCAGCAGCTCCAGGTGGATACAGGGGGCGCGCGAAGGTGAAAAACTGTTTTTT. Amino acid sequence: CASSSRWIQGAREGEKLFF. Variable domain in full (rest from reference TRBV7-9 and TRBJ1-4): DTGVSQNPRHKITKRGQNVTFRCDPISEHNRLYWYRQTLGQGPEFLTYFQNEAQLEKSRLLSDRFSAERPKGSFSTLEIQRTEQGDSAMYLCASSSRWIQGAREGEKLFFGSGTQLSVL.

Comment on this clone: Different DNA sequences within this sample yield the same CDR3. The chain joins TRBV9 to TRBJ1-2; 7 bases align to TRBD1. This CDR3 spans 14 amino acids. In germline, CDR1 is SGDLS, CDR2 YYNGEE. V was pared by 2 bases and J by 4 bases, with 5 bases of the junction left unmatched. DNA of the CDR3: TGTGCCAGCAGCGTCCAGGGGGGAGGCTATGGCTACACCTTC. Its translation is CASSVQGGGYGYTF.

The CDR3 here is CASSQAGTGPYGYTF. The CDR3 DNA sequence: TGTGCCAGCAGCCAAGCTGGGACAGGCCCATATGGCTACACCTTC. The chain has TRBV3-1 (or the pseudogene TRBV3-2) and TRBJ1-2, with 8 bases lining up with TRBD1. V lost 1 base, J lost 5 bases, and 6 bases stayed unmatched. Germline V gene sequence: CDR1 LGHDT, CDR2 YNNKEL (reference sequence). The CDR3 runs 15 residues.

J is TRBJ2-5 and V is TRBV19; 12 nucleotides match TRBD2. Trimming removed 6 bases from V and 10 bases from J; junction bases left unmatched: 12. Germline values: CDR1 LNHDA, CDR2 SQIVND (reference sequence). The CDR3 length is 15 residues. CDR3 DNA sequence: TGTGCCAGTAGCCTGACTAGCGGGGGCGGGTGGGGCCAGTACTTC. Translated, it gives CASSLTSGGGWGQYF.

V gene TRBV11-2 combines with J gene TRBJ2-3; 11 bases fit TRBD2. CDR3 length: 15 amino acids. J was trimmed by 5 bases and V by 5 bases; bases with no gene match: 6. Germline-derived CDR1 and CDR2 are SGHAT and FQNNGV. The CDR3 spells CASSPSGGPRDTQYF. The CDR3 DNA is TGTGCCAGCAGCCCTAGCGGGGGGCCGCGAGATACGCAGTATTTT.

The chain joins TRBV3-1 (or the pseudogene TRBV3-2) to TRBJ1-4; 10 bases are shared with TRBD1. Germline values: CDR1 LGHDT, CDR2 YNNKEL (reference sequence). The CDR3 runs to 15 residues. V was clipped by 6 bases and J by 8 bases; unmatched bases: 9. CDR3: CASSTGTGDEEKLFF. As DNA, the CDR3 is TGTGCCAGCAGTACTGGGACAGGGGACGAGGAAAAACTGTTTTTT.

This clone has just a few counts. The gene calls are TRBV5-1 and TRBJ1-1, with a weak D call TRBD1 (5 bases). CDR1 is SGHRS, CDR2 YFSETQ, per germline. V was trimmed by 2 bases and J by 1 base, leaving 9 bases between them. This CDR3 is built from 14 residues. CDR3 nucleotides: TGCGCCAGCAGCTTAGTACAGGCGAACACTGAAGCTTTCTTT. The encoded protein is CASSLVQANTEAFF.

V usage is TRBV9 and J usage is TRBJ2-2; D might be TRBD2 (5 bases). Between the trimmed V and J ends, which lost 3 bases and 1 base, there was a span of 13 bases. The V gene's germline CDR1 is SGDLS and CDR2 YYNGEE. The CDR3 totals 16 residues. CDR3 in amino acids: CASSAFGGGNTGELFF. CDR3 sequence (DNA): TGTGCCAGCAGCGCTTTTGGAGGCGGGAACACCGGGGAGCTGTTTTTT. The variable domain in full, completed from reference TRBV9 and TRBJ2-2, reads DSGVTQTPKHLITATGQRVTLRCSPRSGDLSVYWYQQSLDQGLQFLIQYYNGEERAKGNILERFSAQQFPDLHSELNLSSLELGDSALYFCASSAFGGGNTGELFFGEGSRLTVL.

The chain has TRBV6-2 or TRBV6-3 and TRBJ1-2; 9 bases are a match to TRBD1. Germline assignment: CDR1 MNHEY and CDR2 SVGEGT. The CDR3 totals 14 residues. Trimming cost V 2 bases and J 6 bases; bases outside gene matches: 4. The chain's CDR3 is CASSYRTGVDGYTF. The DNA of the CDR3 is TGTGCCAGCAGTTACCGGACAGGGGTTGATGGCTACACCTTC.

The gene calls are TRBV3-1 (or the pseudogene TRBV3-2) and TRBJ2-7; TRBD2 is a possible D gene (5 bases). The CDR3 is made up of 14 amino acids. Germline V gene sequence: CDR1 LGHDT, CDR2 YNNKEL (reference sequence). The V end was cut by 1 base, the J end by 0 bases, with 7 bases between. CDR3 DNA: TGTGCCAGCAGCCAAGCGGGGAGCTCCTACGAGCAGTACTTC. This codes for CASSQAGSSYEQYF.

The chain combines TRBV6-2 or TRBV6-3 with TRBJ2-5, with 9 nucleotides matching TRBD2. J gave up 4 bases and V 5 bases, and 20 bases lay outside the gene matches. The germline CDR1 and CDR2 sequences are MNHEY and SVGEGT. This CDR3 is built from 19 residues. The CDR3, as DNA: TGTGCCAGCAGTCCCATTTGGGCGGGGGGGCCGAGAAGGTCAGAGACCCAGTACTTC. Protein product: CASSPIWAGGPRRSETQYF.

This clone was picked up one time. This chain uses TRBV4-3 with TRBJ1-6; 7 nucleotides line up with TRBD1. The CDR3 runs 16 residues. Germline trimming cut 4 bases from V and 5 bases from J; bases unmatched to any gene: 8. Per the germline V gene, CDR1 is LGHNA and CDR2 is YSLEER. The CDR3 is CASSPTGSGDNSPLHF. In nucleotides, the CDR3 is TGCGCCAGCAGCCCGACAGGGTCTGGCGATAATTCACCCCTCCACTTT.

V is TRBV11-2 and J is TRBJ1-2, with TRBD1 as a possible D gene (5 bases). Germline V lookup: CDR1 SGHAT, CDR2 FQNNGV. With 4 bases removed from V and 7 bases from J, the gap between germline ends came to 13 bases. The CDR3 covers 13 residues. CDR3 DNA sequence: TGTGCCAGCAGCTCTAACCAGGGTAGTGGCTACACCTTC. Amino acids: CASSSNQGSGYTF.

The chain carries TRBV5-1 and TRBJ2-5; D may be TRBD1 (6 bases). The CDR3 sequence is 14 residues long. V lost 0 bases and J lost 5, with 11 bases in between. Looked up from germline, CDR1 is SGHRS and CDR2 is YFSETQ. The CDR3 sequence: CASSLGARGETQYF. CDR3 DNA: TGCGCCAGCAGCTTGGGGGCCAGGGGCGAGACCCAGTACTTC.

The J gene is TRBJ2-7, the V gene TRBV12-3 or TRBV12-4; D may be TRBD2 (5 bases). Trimming left V 6 bases short and J 2 bases short, with 11 bases between. There are 13 residues in the CDR3. The CDR3 nucleotides are TGTGCCAGCAGCCCGGGGAGCACCTACGAGCAGTACTTC. This encodes CASSPGSTYEQYF.

This chain connects TRBV11-3 to TRBJ2-1; 8 positions agree with TRBD2. CDR3 length: 14 amino acids. CDR1 is SGHNT, CDR2 YENEEA, per germline. Losses at the gene ends were 4 bases for V and 4 bases for J; bases not matched to a gene: 3. Written as DNA, the CDR3 is TGTGCCAGCAGCTACGGGGGGGAATACAATGAGCAGTTCTTC. As protein: CASSYGGEYNEQFF.

The chain links TRBV5-1 to TRBJ1-2; D gene ambiguous. Per germline, CDR1 SGHRS and CDR2 YFSETQ. Trimming took off 0 bases at V and 5 bases at J, with 11 bases between the two ends. CDR3 length: 14 residues. CDR3 amino acids: CASSLGQVDYGYTF. The CDR3 DNA follows: TGCGCCAGCAGCTTGGGCCAGGTCGATTATGGCTACACCTTC.